Ten or more counts support the clone carrying this T cell receptor beta chain. The antigen is unknown. With 10-nucleotide random UMIs, 5'RACE was used to make the cDNA. TCRdb ran MiXCR on the 5' RACE reads and lists one entry per CDR3 protein. The sample gives tens of thousands of distinct CDR3 sequences, 3% to 4.5% of which show up once; roughly 2% is in the top ten. This specimen comes from a study of neurological immune-mediated disorders. The germline V and J ends were trimmed by 7 bases and 0 bases, with 4 bases remaining between them. The CDR3 covers 13 residues. The germline gives CDR1 SGHVS, CDR2 FNYEAQ. General study results and limits: Phylogenetic grouping assigned the repertoires of 18 of 34 multiple sclerosis patients to one related-CDR3 cluster, which constitutes a possible signature. Multiple sclerosis, the disease with the least TCR clonal expansion, fell below healthy controls, whereas HTLV-1-associated myelopathy showed the most.

The chain combines TRBV7-6 with TRBJ2-6; D is uncertain. The sample comprised CD4+ T cells from blood. The receptor was isolated from a woman aged 40 to 50 with multiple sclerosis. The CDR3, as DNA: TGTGCCAGCACGAGCTCTGGGGCCAACGTCCTGACTTTC. Translation gives CASTSSGANVLTF.